The present TCR beta chain was sequenced within a study of T cells in Graves' hyperthyroidism and ophthalmopathy. Study results and caveats: Most expanded thyroid clonotypes above 0.001 recurred in blood.

This clonotype was detected ten times or more. Antigen unknown. The CDR3 contains 16 residues. The germline V gene encodes CDR1 DFQATT and CDR2 SNEGSKA (reference sequence). Deletions cut 8 bases from V and 5 bases from J, with 26 bases between. TCR beta CDR3 region amplification was performed from RNA transcripts. Primed by the HTBI set, a first-round RT-PCR was run on the TCR CDR3. TCRdb fed the multiplex PCR reads into MiXCR, producing one record per CDR3 protein. The table includes 500,000 to 650,000 distinct CDR3 sequences, more than 15% detected once. Thyroid ultrasound and orbital computed tomography, with clinical symptoms and serum thyroxine and TRAb, informed diagnoses.

V and J are TRBV20-1 and TRBJ2-3, with D possibly being TRBD2 (6 bases). The sequencing sample was made of blood. This clonotype was obtained from a woman under 30 with Graves' ophthalmopathy. The CDR3, as DNA: TGCAGTCCGTGGGGTCTCGATCCGGGAGTGGGAGATACGCAGTATTTT. As protein: CSPWGLDPGVGDTQYF.